Listed here are 22 T cell receptor beta chains from one sample, sequenced in a study of cytomegalovirus exposure and HLA in healthy donors. Primers: 60 Vbeta forward and 13 Jbeta reverse. Assay used: immunoSEQ multiplex PCR; TCRdb lists only in-frame clones, some missing. The data contain tens of thousands of clones, around 84% of them seen just once; the ten biggest clones take up around 4.6%. The sample comprised PBMCs. These receptors were obtained from a woman aged 40-49 years in good health and CMV-seropositive.

This chain uses TRBV7-2 with TRBJ2-1; TRBD2 is a possible D gene (6 bases). Between the trimmed V and J ends, which lost 2 bases and 8 bases, there was a span of 16 bases. CDR1 is SGHTA and CDR2 is FQGNSA in the germline V gene. CDR3 length: 15 residues. This chain's CDR3 is CASSLRGGGPYEQFF. DNA for the CDR3: TGTGCCAGCAGCTTAAGAGGCGGAGGGCCCTATGAGCAGTTCTTC.

The chain links TRBV7-9 to TRBJ2-7; D gene unclear. V lost 1 base, J lost 6 bases, and 19 bases lay in between. Germline V gives CDR1 SEHNR, CDR2 FQNEAQ (reference sequence). The CDR3 consists of 16 residues. CDR3 amino acids: CASSLGSITPHGEQYF. In DNA, the CDR3 is TGTGCCAGCAGCTTAGGGTCCATCACTCCTCACGGCGAGCAGTACTTC. The full variable domain, rest sourced from reference TRBV7-9 and TRBJ2-7, is DTGVSQNPRHKITKRGQNVTFRCDPISEHNRLYWYRQTLGQGPEFLTYFQNEAQLEKSRLLSDRFSAERPKGSFSTLEIQRTEQGDSAMYLCASSLGSITPHGEQYFGPGTRLTVT.

The chain links TRBV9 to TRBJ2-3, with D perhaps TRBD1 (6 bases). Germline CDR1 SGDLS, CDR2 YYNGEE. The CDR3 has 15 residues. V lost 4 bases to trimming and J lost 2 bases, with 14 bases between them. Written as DNA, the CDR3 is TGTGCCAGCAGCTCTTACTCAGGGGACACAGATACGCAGTATTTT. Its translation is CASSSYSGDTDTQYF.

This clone was seen only a few times. The chain joins TRBV19 to TRBJ2-1; D possibly corresponds to TRBD1 (5 bases). Germline V gene sequence: CDR1 LNHDA, CDR2 SQIVND (reference sequence). Trimming left V 5 bases short and J 6 bases short, with 14 bases between. The CDR3 runs 14 residues. The CDR3 DNA sequence: TGTGCCAGTAGTGACAGTATCGTCGCCAATGAGCAGTTCTTC. Protein sequence: CASSDSIVANEQFF.

CDR3 region: CASSLGSGSPYEQYF. DNA of the CDR3: TGTGCCAGCAGCTTAGGTTCGGGGAGCCCCTACGAGCAGTACTTC. The V and J genes are TRBV7-8 and TRBJ2-7, with TRBD2 as a possible D gene (5 bases). The CDR3 covers 15 residues. Deletions cut 1 base from V and 2 bases from J, with 12 bases between. Germline values: CDR1 SGHVS, CDR2 FQNEAQ.

The chain carries TRBV5-6 and TRBJ2-1, with a tentative D call TRBD2 (6 bases). The CDR3 contains 15 residues. V was cut by 0 bases and J by 8 bases, with 15 bases left in between. Germline CDR1 reads SGHDT; CDR2 reads YYEEEE. The CDR3 is CASSLAGTPGDEQFF. DNA of the CDR3: TGTGCCAGCAGCTTGGCCGGGACCCCGGGGGATGAGCAGTTCTTC.

About this clone: A junction end diverges from the germline sequence, so it may reflect a read error. This chain connects TRBV5-4 to TRBJ2-5, with 9 bases identical to TRBD2. Germline-derived CDR1 and CDR2 are SGHNT and YYREEE (reference sequence). The CDR3 runs to 14 residues. In DNA, the CDR3 is TGTGCCAGCAGCCCAGTCGGACTAGCGACAAAAGGAGACTTC. As protein: CASSPVGLATKGDF.

J is TRBJ1-3 and V is TRBV19; 7 nucleotides line up with TRBD1. Germline V gene sequence: CDR1 LNHDA, CDR2 SQIVND (reference sequence). Germline trimming cut 11 bases from V and 3 bases from J; bases unmatched to any gene: 13. The CDR3 totals 15 residues. Here the CDR3 DNA reads TGTGCCTGCTGGAAGACAGGGCTTCGTGGAAACACCATATATTTT. Amino acid sequence: CACWKTGLRGNTIYF.

The chain is built from TRBV2 and TRBJ2-7; D might be TRBD2 (5 bases). Trimming left V 10 bases short and J 1 base short, with 17 bases between. Looked up from germline, CDR1 is SNHLY and CDR2 is FYNNEI. This CDR3 is 14 amino acids long. This CDR3 reads CATHLAGWSYEQYF. The DNA for the CDR3 is TGTGCCACCCATCTTGCGGGTTGGTCCTACGAGCAGTACTTC.

The CDR3 DNA reads TGCGCCAGCAGCCAACTAGCGGGAGGGCCAGATACGCAGTATTTT. Its translation: CASSQLAGGPDTQYF. The rearrangement joins TRBV4-1 to TRBJ2-3; 12 bases align to TRBD2. The CDR3 is 15 residues long. Looked up from germline, CDR1 is MGHRA and CDR2 is YSYEKL. The J segment lost 4 bases and the V segment lost 2 bases, leaving 1 base of the junction unmatched.

This clone was detected once. This sequence joins TRBV7-2 and TRBJ2-3; D is undetermined. V lost 2 bases, J lost 0 bases, and 6 bases lay in between. The CDR3 length is 14 residues. Per germline, CDR1 SGHTA and CDR2 FQGNSA. The CDR3 sequence is CASSLRSSTDTQYF. The CDR3 nucleotides are TGTGCCAGCAGCTTAAGGAGTAGCACAGATACGCAGTATTTT.

This clone was seen a single time. The chain recombines TRBV7-2 with TRBJ2-1; TRBD2 might be the D (5 bases). The CDR3 has 13 residues. V gave up 5 bases and J gave up 8 bases, with 13 bases separating them. CDR1 and CDR2 (germline): SGHTA, FQGNSA. The DNA of the CDR3 is TGTGCCAGCAGCCCGCCCCCCGGGGATGAGCAGTTCTTC. It yields the protein CASSPPPGDEQFF.

The chain is built from TRBV5-4 and TRBJ2-3; 9 nucleotides match TRBD1. Looked up from germline, CDR1 is SGHNT and CDR2 is YYREEE (reference sequence). The V and J ends lost 4 bases and 6 bases, in that order; junction bases with no gene match: 9. This CDR3 is 15 amino acids long. CDR3 region: CASSPGQGLLDTQYF. CDR3 DNA sequence: TGTGCCAGCAGCCCGGGACAGGGCCTGCTCGATACGCAGTATTTT.

This clone was seen a handful of times. The V and J genes are TRBV15 and TRBJ1-5; no definite D call. CDR3 length equals 16 residues. Trimming shortened V by 1 base and J by 7 bases, and 17 bases separated the two germline ends. In germline, CDR1 is LNHNV, CDR2 YYDKDF (reference sequence). The CDR3 nucleotides read TGTGCCACCAGCAGAGTTCTTTTGGAGGGTATACAGCCCCAGCATTTT. This gives the protein CATSRVLLEGIQPQHF.

A single count supports this clone. The J gene is TRBJ2-1, the V gene TRBV25-1, with a tentative D call TRBD1 (7 bases). CDR1 and CDR2 (germline): MGHDK, SYGVNS. V dropped 4 bases and J dropped 0 bases, with 13 bases sitting between them. This CDR3 is built from 16 residues. CDR3 amino acids: CASSGQGGFSYNEQFF. In DNA form, the CDR3 reads TGTGCCAGCAGTGGGCAGGGGGGCTTCTCCTACAATGAGCAGTTCTTC.

The chain couples TRBV7-8 to TRBJ2-7; a possible D gene is TRBD2 (5 bases). The germline V gene has CDR1 SGHVS and CDR2 FQNEAQ. The V gene lost 1 base and the J gene lost 0 bases, with 13 bases spanning the gap. The CDR3 is 16 amino acids. CDR3 nucleotides: TGTGCCAGCAGCTTAGGCCTCCGGGGTTCCTCCTACGAGCAGTACTTC. Its translation is CASSLGLRGSSYEQYF.

This clone was detected only a few times. The chain couples TRBV27 to TRBJ1-6, with D hard to call. The germline V gene has CDR1 MNHEY and CDR2 SMNVEV (reference sequence). V gave up 4 bases and J gave up 12 bases, with 7 bases separating them. CDR3 length: 11 amino acids. CDR3 in DNA: TGTGCCAGCAGTTCGACGGGACCCCTCCACTTT. Its protein product is CASSSTGPLHF.

Here the CDR3 DNA reads TGTGCCAGCAGTGAAACCACAGGGTTTGAGCAGTTCTTC. This encodes CASSETTGFEQFF. The V gene is TRBV2, the J gene TRBJ2-1; TRBD1 is a possible D gene (6 bases). Germline V gene lookup returns CDR1 SNHLY and CDR2 FYNNEI. The CDR3 has 13 residues. Trimming took 2 bases from V and 9 from J, leaving 11 bases between them.

The chain employs TRBV10-3 and TRBJ2-1; 14 nucleotides line up with TRBD2. Per the germline V gene, CDR1 is ENHRY and CDR2 is SYGVKD. V was pared by 8 bases and J by 4 bases, with 13 bases of the junction left unmatched. The CDR3 is made up of 18 amino acids. The CDR3 is CAIGPGTSGSNPYNEQFF. The CDR3, as DNA: TGTGCCATCGGCCCCGGGACTAGCGGGAGTAATCCGTACAATGAGCAGTTCTTC.

This sequence joins TRBV19 and TRBJ2-5, with D possibly being TRBD2 (6 bases). Looked up from germline, CDR1 is LNHDA and CDR2 is SQIVND (reference sequence). The V and J ends lost 5 bases and 0 bases respectively, with 10 bases between them. This CDR3 is 14 amino acids long. The CDR3 DNA sequence: TGTGCCAGTAGTGCCCGGGACTACCAAGAGACCCAGTACTTC. It encodes CASSARDYQETQYF. The complete variable domain, with remaining parts taken from reference TRBV19 and TRBJ2-5, reads DGGITQSPKYLFRKEGQNVTLSCEQNLNHDAMYWYRQDPGQGLRLIYYSQIVNDFQKGDIAEGYSVSREKKESFPLTVTSAQKNPTAFYLCASSARDYQETQYFGPGTRLLVL.

This clone has at least ten counts. This chain joins TRBV28 and TRBJ2-2; 9 positions agree with TRBD1. This CDR3 is 15 amino acids long. CDR1 MDHEN and CDR2 SYDVKM come from the germline V gene. The trim removed 5 bases at V and 5 bases at J, leaving 6 bases unmatched. CDR3 sequence (DNA): TGTGCCAGCAGTGCCGGGACAGGGTCGACCGGGGAGCTGTTTTTT. Translating it yields CASSAGTGSTGELFF.

This clone appeared a single time. V gene TRBV19 combines with J gene TRBJ1-1, with D maybe TRBD1 (5 bases). CDR1 and CDR2 (germline): LNHDA, SQIVND (reference sequence). Trimming cost V 4 bases and J 3 bases, with 9 bases left between them. The CDR3 loop spans 13 amino acids. The CDR3 DNA is TGTGCCAGTAGTAGGTCAGGGCACACTGAAGCTTTCTTT. Its translation is CASSRSGHTEAFF.